The clone carrying this TCR beta chain was recorded only once. Its specificity is not known. Clones were read by immunoSEQ multiplex PCR, and TCRdb kept only the in-frame ones, dropping some. The repertoire consists of some 64,000 clones, with 95% to 98% occurring once and the leading ten covering approximately 0.36%. The sample originates from a study of Tregs in tolerant kidney transplant recipients. Study as a whole: Recipients received nonmyeloablative bone marrow transplants from related graft donors, with transient mixed chimerism.

Germline V gene data show CDR1 as LGHNA and CDR2 as YNFKEQ. This CDR3 is built from 15 residues. V gave up 1 base and J gave up 0 bases; unmatched junction bases: 3. Study-wide findings and caveats: For some patients, primers changed over time, blocking nucleotide-level comparison. Tregs expanded with activated donor B cells seemed most donor-specific. Few patients were studied, so findings need validation in larger groups.

The clonotype comes from a human donor who received a combined kidney and bone marrow transplant. Sequencing was performed on Tregs from blood, taken before the transplant. The genes are TRBV4-2 and TRBJ2-7, with TRBD2 matching 7 bases. The CDR3 nucleotides are TGTGCCAGCAGCCAAGGGCGGGGGAGCTCCTACGAGCAGTACTTC. This encodes CASSQGRGSSYEQYF.